The T cell receptor beta chain described here comes from a study of cytomegalovirus exposure and HLA in healthy donors. This clone has more than one count but fewer than ten. The antigen is undetermined. The PCR ran on 60 Vbeta and 13 Jbeta primers. Only in-frame clones appear in the TCRdb table, and some are missing; sequencing was by immunoSEQ multiplex PCR. The data show some 120,000 clones, with 75% to 90% seen just once and under 3.5% held by the top ten. Per the germline V gene, CDR1 is SSHAT and CDR2 is FNYEAQ (reference sequence). Trimming took 1 base from V and 1 from J, leaving 11 bases between them. This CDR3 spans 15 amino acids. Study-level findings and limits: Later analysis revealed greater clonal expansion in HLA-associated TCR beta chains than in equally common others.

Sequencing input: PBMCs. The chain joins TRBV7-7 to TRBJ2-7; D is possibly TRBD1 (6 bases). This TCR derives from a male donor in good health and CMV-seronegative. The CDR3 reads CASSLGYRESYEQYF. Here the CDR3 DNA reads TGTGCCAGCAGCTTAGGCTACAGGGAGTCCTACGAGCAGTACTTC.